The T cell receptor beta chain under discussion was sequenced for a study of OX40 agonist ivuxolimab in advanced cancers. Across the whole study: Eligibility rules accepted prior anti-PD-1, anti-PD-L1 or anti-CTLA-4 therapy, and around 38% had some. Study-wide findings and caveats: The mean number of expanded clones was higher in CD8+ T cells than in CD4+. Clonal expansion from baseline to week 6 occurred in both CD4+ and CD8+ T cells.

Repertoires were generated with immunoSEQ multiplex PCR, while TCRdb's copy carries only in-frame clones and drops some. The sample shows 70,000 or so clones, roughly 90% of them seen only once. On this clone itself: Its antigen remains unidentified.

After removal of 6 bases from V and 5 bases from J, the junction contained 6 bases not matched to a gene. The germline CDR1 and CDR2 sequences are MDHEN and SYDVKM. The CDR3 contains 13 residues. The receptor was derived from an adult with an advanced solid tumor such as melanoma, head and neck, liver or kidney cancer. V gene TRBV28 combines with J gene TRBJ2-5; 7 bases are a match to TRBD1. Sample: CD4+ or CD8+ T cells sorted from blood, taken in a trial of the OX40 agonist ivuxolimab. The CDR3: CASRRQGDETQYF. The CDR3, as DNA: TGTGCCAGCAGACGACAGGGCGATGAGACCCAGTACTTC.